The 24 T cell receptor beta chains listed next were all sequenced from one sample in a study of OX40 agonist ivuxolimab in advanced cancers. The assay was immunoSEQ multiplex PCR, and TCRdb's table has in-frame clones only and misses some. The data contain roughly 75,000 clones, around four fifths of them singletons. The input for sequencing was CD4+ or CD8+ T cells sorted from blood, taken in a trial of the OX40 agonist ivuxolimab. The source is an adult with an advanced solid tumor such as melanoma, head and neck, liver or kidney cancer.

As to this clone: An end of the junction differs from the germline gene, which may be a read error. V is TRBV2 and J is TRBJ2-3; the match to TRBD1 covers 8 bases. Looked up from germline, CDR1 is SNHLY and CDR2 is FYNNEI. The CDR3 contains 12 residues. CDR3 sequence (DNA): TGTGCCAGCAGTGTTGTGAGACAGGGGCAGAATTTT. It encodes CASSVVRQGQNF.

This clone appeared a single time. The V gene is TRBV15, the J gene TRBJ1-2, with unresolved D. The V end lost 5 bases, the J end lost 1 base, and 5 bases lay between the germline ends. Germline CDR1 LNHNV, CDR2 YYDKDF (reference sequence). CDR3 length: 12 residues. The CDR3 DNA reads TGTGCCACCAGCCGGGATAACTATGGCTACACCTTC. Translated: CATSRDNYGYTF.

The gene calls are TRBV6-5 and TRBJ1-2; tentative D call: TRBD1 (5 bases). Per germline, CDR1 MNHEY and CDR2 SVGAGI. This CDR3 is 13 amino acids long. Trimming removed 9 bases from V and 5 bases from J, with 16 bases in between. CDR3 sequence (DNA): TGTGCCAGTCATGGGGCGTGGGGATATGGCTACACCTTC. Translated: CASHGAWGYGYTF.

The rearrangement links TRBV6-5 to TRBJ1-2; D gene ambiguous. Germline loops: CDR1 MNHEY, CDR2 SVGAGI. CDR3 length: 14 amino acids. With 9 bases removed from V and 3 bases from J, the gap between germline ends came to 17 bases. CDR3 bases: TGTGCCAGTCATCCCGCCGCGGGCTACTATGGCTACACCTTC. As protein: CASHPAAGYYGYTF.

The V gene is TRBV28, the J gene TRBJ2-1; 9 bases fit TRBD2. The CDR3 runs to 12 residues. Germline-derived CDR1 and CDR2 are MDHEN and SYDVKM. After removal of 6 bases from V and 9 bases from J, the junction contained 3 bases not matched to a gene. In DNA, the CDR3 is TGTGCCAGCAGCCAACTAGCGGGTGAGCAGTTCTTC. Translation gives CASSQLAGEQFF.

The V call is TRBV7-9, the J call TRBJ2-5, with 12 bases matching TRBD2. Germline V gene sequence: CDR1 SEHNR, CDR2 FQNEAQ (reference sequence). The length of the CDR3 is 15 residues. V was clipped by 0 bases and J by 4 bases; unmatched bases: 0. The CDR3 bases are TGTGCCAGCAGCTTAGCGGGACTAGCGGGAGAGACCCAGTACTTC. Its translation is CASSLAGLAGETQYF. Full variable domain (rest looked up from reference TRBV7-9 and TRBJ2-5): DTGVSQNPRHKITKRGQNVTFRCDPISEHNRLYWYRQTLGQGPEFLTYFQNEAQLEKSRLLSDRFSAERPKGSFSTLEIQRTEQGDSAMYLCASSLAGLAGETQYFGPGTRLLVL.

The chain recombines TRBV5-1 with TRBJ1-1, with D hard to call. CDR1 and CDR2 from the germline V gene are SGHRS and YFSETQ. This CDR3 is built from 14 residues. V shed 0 bases and J shed 1 base, with 7 bases lying between them. CDR3 in DNA: TGCGCCAGCAGCTTGGCCCGAGGGAACACTGAAGCTTTCTTT. It is translated as CASSLARGNTEAFF.

This clone was recorded only once. The chain has TRBV7-9 and TRBJ2-5, with D tentatively TRBD1 or TRBD2 (5 bases each). V was cut by 2 bases and J by 2 bases, with 9 bases left in between. Germline CDR1 is SEHNR and CDR2 is FQNEAQ (reference sequence). There are 14 residues in the CDR3. Here the CDR3 DNA reads TGTGCCAGCAGCTTACGGGGACCACAAGAGACCCAGTACTTC. This encodes CASSLRGPQETQYF.

The gene calls are TRBV27 and TRBJ1-1, with TRBD1 matching 7 bases. The CDR3 consists of 13 residues. Germline V gene lookup returns CDR1 MNHEY and CDR2 SMNVEV (reference sequence). Trimming removed 8 bases from V and 6 bases from J; junction bases left unmatched: 9. In nucleotides, the CDR3 is TGTGCCAGCTATACCGACAGGGCGGCTGAAGCTTTCTTT. Translation gives CASYTDRAAEAFF.

The chain joins TRBV7-2 to TRBJ1-4; 8 bases align to TRBD1. Per germline, CDR1 SGHTA and CDR2 FQGNSA. The CDR3 consists of 15 residues. V trimming: 4 bases; J trimming: 3 bases; junction bases outside the gene matches: 4. The CDR3 DNA follows: TGTGCCAGCAGCTCTCAGGGGGCGCCTAATGAAAAACTGTTTTTT. Translation gives CASSSQGAPNEKLFF.

The chain joins TRBV5-1 to TRBJ1-1, with a weak D call TRBD1 (5 bases). Germline V gene data show CDR1 as SGHRS and CDR2 as YFSETQ. Between the trimmed V and J ends, which lost 6 bases and 0 bases, there was a span of 15 bases. This CDR3 spans 15 amino acids. CDR3 protein: CASTRGMGVNTEAFF. In nucleotides, the CDR3 is TGCGCCAGCACGCGGGGGATGGGGGTGAACACTGAAGCTTTCTTT.

The rearrangement joins TRBV6-5 to TRBJ1-5; weak D call: TRBD1 (5 bases). Germline assignment: CDR1 MNHEY and CDR2 SVGAGI. V was trimmed by 5 bases and J by 5 bases, leaving 16 bases between them. The CDR3 has 15 residues. CDR3 sequence (DNA): TGTGCCAGCAGTGCCCCTGGGACGGGGCATCAGCCCCAGCATTTT. The encoded protein is CASSAPGTGHQPQHF.

Written as DNA, the CDR3 is TGTGCCAGCAGCCAGGGGACCCGGAGTGAGCAGTTCTTC. As protein: CASSQGTRSEQFF. The rearrangement links TRBV14 to TRBJ2-1; tentatively, D is TRBD1 or TRBD2 (5 bases each). This CDR3 region has 13 residues. Trimming stripped 3 bases from V and 9 bases from J, with 12 bases between. Germline CDR1 SGHDN, CDR2 FVKESK.

This clone was detected only a few times. V and J are TRBV15 and TRBJ1-3, with a weak D call TRBD1 (5 bases). Germline values: CDR1 LNHNV, CDR2 YYDKDF (reference sequence). The length of the CDR3 is 18 residues. Trimming shortened V by 0 bases and J by 0 bases, and 15 bases separated the two germline ends. The CDR3 protein is CATSRDEGTLRSGNTIYF. The DNA for the CDR3 is TGTGCCACCAGCAGAGATGAGGGGACCCTACGCTCTGGAAACACCATATATTTT. Drawing the rest from reference TRBV15 and TRBJ1-3, the complete variable domain is DAMVIQNPRYQVTQFGKPVTLSCSQTLNHNVMYWYQQKSSQAPKLLFHYYDKDFNNEADTPDNFQSRRPNTSFCFLDIRSPGLGDTAMYLCATSRDEGTLRSGNTIYFGEGSWLTVV.

CDR3 sequence: CASSQATQNSPLHF. CDR3 bases: TGTGCCAGCAGCCAAGCCACTCAGAATTCACCCCTCCACTTT. This rearrangement joins TRBV4-2 to TRBJ1-6; no clear D gene. Germline CDR1 LGHNA, CDR2 YNFKEQ. The CDR3 extends over 14 amino acids. The V gene lost 1 base and the J gene lost 7 bases, with 8 bases spanning the gap.

This clone was picked up one time. This sequence joins TRBV6-1 and TRBJ2-7; 8 nucleotides line up with TRBD2. The V and J ends lost 3 bases and 1 base, in that order; junction bases with no gene match: 5. Germline CDR1 is MNHNS and CDR2 is SASEGT. The CDR3 is 15 residues long. CDR3 residues: CASSEISGSSYEQYF. The CDR3 bases are TGTGCCAGCAGTGAGATCAGCGGGAGTTCCTACGAGCAGTACTTC.

The chain has TRBV5-1 and TRBJ1-1; D not certain. The CDR3 totals 14 residues. The germline CDR1 and CDR2 sequences are SGHRS and YFSETQ. V lost 0 bases, J lost 2 bases, and 8 bases lay in between. CDR3 nucleotide sequence: TGCGCCAGCAGCTTGGATGCAGCCAACACTGAAGCTTTCTTT. Protein: CASSLDAANTEAFF.

V and J are TRBV18 and TRBJ2-1, with 8 positions matching TRBD1. V trimming: 8 bases; J trimming: 8 bases; junction bases outside the gene matches: 14. Germline V lookup: CDR1 KGHSH, CDR2 LQKENI. CDR3 length: 15 residues. CDR3 bases: TGTGCCAGCCTCCCGGGGGCAGGGGGCGTCGATGAGCAGTTCTTC. Translated, it gives CASLPGAGGVDEQFF.

This clone has just a few counts. The V and J genes are TRBV13 and TRBJ1-1; D ambiguous. V lost 11 bases and J 0 bases, leaving 13 bases between the germline ends. Looked up from germline, CDR1 is PRHDT and CDR2 is FYEKMQ (reference sequence). The CDR3 spans 13 residues. CDR3 DNA: TGTGCCTCCTCAGAAGTAATGAACACTGAAGCTTTCTTT. It translates to CASSEVMNTEAFF.

The chain uses TRBV6-6 and TRBJ2-2; perhaps TRBD2 as D (5 bases). Germline CDR1 is MNHNY and CDR2 is SVGAGI (reference sequence). The V and J ends lost 8 bases and 0 bases respectively, with 7 bases between them. The CDR3 is 13 amino acids. CDR3 loop: CASGESNTGELFF. The CDR3 DNA follows: TGTGCCAGCGGGGAGTCGAACACCGGGGAGCTGTTTTTT.

The V and J genes are TRBV11-2 and TRBJ2-1; TRBD2 aligns across 12 bases. Trimming cost V 3 bases and J 7 bases; bases outside gene matches: 1. The V gene's germline CDR1 is SGHAT and CDR2 FQNNGV. This CDR3 spans 14 amino acids. The CDR3 spells CASSLTSGRNEQFF. The CDR3 coding sequence is TGTGCCAGCAGCTTGACTAGCGGGAGAAATGAGCAGTTCTTC.

This rearrangement joins TRBV7-8 to TRBJ2-6, with no clear D. The CDR3 is made up of 15 amino acids. The V end was cut by 6 bases, the J end by 0 bases, with 9 bases between. CDR1 is SGHVS and CDR2 is FQNEAQ in the germline V gene. CDR3 DNA sequence: TGTGCCAGCAGGGCGCCCGTCTCTGGGGCCAACGTCCTGACTTTC. Translated: CASRAPVSGANVLTF.

The chain links TRBV30 to TRBJ2-7; D unclear. In germline, CDR1 is GTSNPN, CDR2 SVGIG (reference sequence). The CDR3 runs 13 residues. Between the trimmed V and J ends, which lost 1 base and 3 bases, there was a span of 10 bases. The CDR3 sequence: CAWSGQRFYEQYF. CDR3 nucleotide sequence: TGTGCCTGGAGTGGCCAACGGTTCTACGAGCAGTACTTC.

The chain links TRBV19 to TRBJ1-2, with 7 bases that match TRBD1. The junction had 5 bases not matched to a gene; V was cut back by 4 bases and J by 0 bases. Germline V gives CDR1 LNHDA, CDR2 SQIVND (reference sequence). The CDR3 has 15 amino acids. The CDR3 DNA sequence: TGTGCCAGTAGTACACGGGACAGACCTAACTATGGCTACACCTTC. This sequence encodes CASSTRDRPNYGYTF.